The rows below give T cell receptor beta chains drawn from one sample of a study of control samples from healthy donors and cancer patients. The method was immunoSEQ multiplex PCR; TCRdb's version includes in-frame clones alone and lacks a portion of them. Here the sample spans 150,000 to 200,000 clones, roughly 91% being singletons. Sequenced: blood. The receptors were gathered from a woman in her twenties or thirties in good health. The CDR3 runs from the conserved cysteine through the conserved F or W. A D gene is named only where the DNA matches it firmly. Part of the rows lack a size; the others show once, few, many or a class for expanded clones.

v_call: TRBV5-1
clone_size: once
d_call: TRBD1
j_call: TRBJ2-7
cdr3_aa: CASSLQGPPYEQYF
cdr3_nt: TGCGCCAGCAGCTTACAGGGGCCCCCCTACGAGCAGTACTTC

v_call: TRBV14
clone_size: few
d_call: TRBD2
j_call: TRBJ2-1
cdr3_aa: CASRPVTNGGYNEQFF
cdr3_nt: TGTGCCAGCAGACCCGTTACTAACGGGGGGTACAATGAGCAGTTCTTC

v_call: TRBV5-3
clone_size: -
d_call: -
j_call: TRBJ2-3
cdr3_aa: CARSLRGSDTQYF
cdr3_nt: TGTGCCAGAAGCTTGAGGGGCTCAGATACGCAGTATTTT

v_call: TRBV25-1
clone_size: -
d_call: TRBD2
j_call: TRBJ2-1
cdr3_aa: CASSTPGLAGNEQFF
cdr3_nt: TGTGCCAGCAGTACACCCGGGCTAGCGGGAAATGAGCAGTTCTTC

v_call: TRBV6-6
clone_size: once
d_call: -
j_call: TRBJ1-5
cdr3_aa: CASSYYGYSNQPQHF
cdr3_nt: TGTGCCAGCAGTTACTATGGGTATAGCAATCAGCCCCAGCATTTT

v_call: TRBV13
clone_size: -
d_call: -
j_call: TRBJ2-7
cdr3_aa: CASSSTGGSYEQYF
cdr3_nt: TGTGCCAGCAGCTCGACAGGCGGATCCTACGAGCAGTACTTC

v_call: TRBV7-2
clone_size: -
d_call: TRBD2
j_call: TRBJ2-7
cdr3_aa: CASSLGGTSAYEQYF
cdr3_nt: TGTGCCAGCAGCTTAGGGGGGACTAGCGCCTACGAGCAGTACTTC

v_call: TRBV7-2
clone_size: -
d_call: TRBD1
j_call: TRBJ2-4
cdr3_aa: CASSLSSLQGNIQYF
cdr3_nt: TGTGCCAGCAGCTTAAGTAGCCTACAGGGGAACATTCAGTACTTC

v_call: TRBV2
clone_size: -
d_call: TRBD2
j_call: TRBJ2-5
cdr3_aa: CASSGLAGLQETQYF
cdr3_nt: TGTGCCAGCAGCGGACTAGCGGGCCTCCAAGAGACCCAGTACTTC

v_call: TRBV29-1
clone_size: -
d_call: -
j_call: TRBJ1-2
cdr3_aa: CSVEDRDYGYTF
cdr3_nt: TGCAGCGTTGAAGATCGGGACTATGGCTACACCTTC

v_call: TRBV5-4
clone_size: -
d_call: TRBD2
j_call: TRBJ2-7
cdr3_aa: CASSLGVAGREQYF
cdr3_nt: TGTGCCAGCAGCTTAGGGGTAGCGGGAAGGGAGCAGTACTTC

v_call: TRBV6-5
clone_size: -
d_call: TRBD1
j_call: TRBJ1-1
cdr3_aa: CASSYPGQGAFF
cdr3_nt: TGTGCCAGCAGTTACCCTGGACAGGGGGCTTTCTTT

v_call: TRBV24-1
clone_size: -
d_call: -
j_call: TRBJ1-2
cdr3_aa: CATSDLQGFIGYTF
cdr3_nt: TGTGCCACCAGTGATTTGCAGGGTTTTATCGGCTACACCTTC

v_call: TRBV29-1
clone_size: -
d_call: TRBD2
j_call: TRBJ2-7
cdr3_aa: CSVELAGTRTYEQYF
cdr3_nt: TGCAGCGTTGAACTAGCGGGAACCCGGACCTACGAGCAGTACTTC